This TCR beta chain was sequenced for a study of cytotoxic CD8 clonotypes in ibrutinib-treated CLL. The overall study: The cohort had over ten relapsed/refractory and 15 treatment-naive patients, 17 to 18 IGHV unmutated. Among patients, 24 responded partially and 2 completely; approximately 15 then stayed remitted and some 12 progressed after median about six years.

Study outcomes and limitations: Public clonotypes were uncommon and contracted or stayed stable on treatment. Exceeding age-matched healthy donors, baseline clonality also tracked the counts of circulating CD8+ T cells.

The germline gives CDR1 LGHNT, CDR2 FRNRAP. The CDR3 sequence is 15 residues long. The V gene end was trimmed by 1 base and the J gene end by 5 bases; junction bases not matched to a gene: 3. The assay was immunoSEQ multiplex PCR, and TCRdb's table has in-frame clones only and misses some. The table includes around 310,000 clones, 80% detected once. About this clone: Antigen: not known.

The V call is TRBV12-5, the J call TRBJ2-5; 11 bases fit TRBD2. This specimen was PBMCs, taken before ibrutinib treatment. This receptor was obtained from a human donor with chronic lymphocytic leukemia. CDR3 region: CASGLGLAGLETQYF. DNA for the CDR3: TGTGCTAGTGGTTTGGGACTAGCGGGATTGGAGACCCAGTACTTC.